The present T cell receptor beta chain was sequenced within a study of Graves' ophthalmopathy and Graves' hyperthyroidism. About the research overall: Sampling took place at initial diagnosis, with peripheral blood obtained before any treatment. Study-wide results and limits: Sensitivity of 85% to 90% and specificity of less than 82% were achieved when a 13-signature model separated ophthalmopathy from stable hyperthyroidism.

This CDR3 comprises 13 residues. V was shortened by 6 bases and J by 3 bases, with 12 bases between the two germline ends. CDR1 is SNHLY, CDR2 FYNNEI, per germline. Of note for this clonotype: The antigen is not known.

Each donor who had ophthalmopathy showed moderate-to-severe activity, a CAS of ≥3, a NOSPECS of ≥4, and a duration under 3 months. Thyroid ultrasound, orbital computed tomography, TRAb, serum thyroxine and clinical symptoms formed the basis of diagnosis. The authors amplified TCR beta CDR3 regions, and they did so from RNA transcripts for repertoire sequencing. Scientists carried out first-round RT-PCR using HTBI primers and then a second-round multiplex PCR. TCRdb analysed the multiplex PCR reads with MiXCR anew, one entry per CDR3 protein. In the table there are 600,000 to 950,000 distinct CDR3 sequences, roughly two fifths of which are singletons.

The source material was peripheral blood. The receptor comes from an adult man with Graves' ophthalmopathy. The chain uses TRBV2 and TRBJ2-7; no clear D. The CDR3 here is CASRENYGYEQYF. The CDR3 DNA reads as TGTGCCAGCAGAGAAAATTACGGCTACGAGCAGTACTTC.